Each of the 25 T cell receptor beta chains below was sequenced from the same sample in a study of blood T cell repertoires in COVID-19. Measured with immunoSEQ multiplex PCR; TCRdb has only the in-frame clones, and not every one. The data show 150,000 to 200,000 clones, roughly 90% seen once. The sequenced material came from peripheral blood. The source is a young man with COVID-19, enrolled during active disease.

This clone was seen a handful of times. The sample has other DNA sequences that encode this CDR3 too. The chain links TRBV4-3 to TRBJ2-7; 12 bases align to TRBD2. This CDR3 is 18 amino acids long. The trim removed 1 base at V and 1 base at J, leaving 8 bases unmatched. CDR1 LGHNA and CDR2 YSLEER come from the germline V gene. The CDR3 loop is CASSQALAGGLSSYEQYF. CDR3 DNA sequence: TGCGCCAGCAGCCAAGCCCTAGCGGGAGGGCTTAGTTCCTACGAGCAGTACTTC.

This chain joins TRBV28 and TRBJ1-1; D unresolved. V lost 6 bases to trimming and J lost 4 bases, with 21 bases between them. Germline V gene sequence: CDR1 MDHEN, CDR2 SYDVKM. The CDR3 sequence is 16 residues long. The DNA for the CDR3 is TGTGCCAGCAGCCAAGTTCGGATAGTTCGCGGCACTGAAGCTTTCTTT. Encoded protein: CASSQVRIVRGTEAFF.

V is TRBV7-8 and J is TRBJ2-7; the D gene is possibly TRBD1 (6 bases). There are 12 residues in the CDR3. Germline CDR1 reads SGHVS; CDR2 reads FQNEAQ. The ends were cut back, 5 bases at V and 7 bases at J, with 12 bases in the middle. The CDR3 DNA is TGTGCCAGCAGCCCAAGGGGGACAGAGCAGTACTTC. Amino acid sequence: CASSPRGTEQYF.

This clone was seen a few times. V gene TRBV24-1 combines with J gene TRBJ1-3; no clear D. The CDR3 consists of 12 residues. Trimming pared 4 bases from V and 3 bases from J, leaving 3 bases between. CDR1 KGHDR and CDR2 SFDVKD come from the germline V gene. The CDR3 coding sequence is TGTGCCACCAGTGACCTTGGAAACACCATATATTTT. Residues: CATSDLGNTIYF.

The chain employs TRBV5-5 and TRBJ1-1, with D possibly matching TRBD1 (6 bases). Trimming shortened V by 4 bases and J by 1 base, and 11 bases separated the two germline ends. CDR1 is SGHKS, CDR2 YYEKEE, per germline (reference sequence). The CDR3 covers 14 residues. The CDR3 bases are TGTGCCAGCAGCCGGACAGTTAGGAACACTGAAGCTTTCTTT. Protein: CASSRTVRNTEAFF.

The V gene is TRBV11-2, the J gene TRBJ2-7, with 12 bases matching TRBD2. This CDR3 region has 15 residues. V lost 5 bases and J lost 3; bases outside the gene matches: 5. Germline values: CDR1 SGHAT, CDR2 FQNNGV. The CDR3 DNA sequence: TGTGCCAGCAGCCAACTAGCGGGAGGCGGCTACGAGCAGTACTTC. Protein: CASSQLAGGGYEQYF.

On this clone itself: A junction boundary mismatches the germline segment, possibly from a read error. The V call is TRBV9, the J call TRBJ1-4, with TRBD1 matching 10 bases. In germline, CDR1 is SGDLS, CDR2 YYNGEE. This CDR3 has 14 amino acids. The CDR3 here is CASGQGDSNEKLLF. CDR3 sequence (DNA): TGTGCCAGCGGACAGGGGGACTCTAATGAAAAACTGCTTTTT.

This chain joins TRBV27 and TRBJ2-7, with 8 bases identical to TRBD1. This CDR3 region has 16 residues. CDR1 and CDR2 (germline): MNHEY, SMNVEV (reference sequence). Losses at the gene ends were 5 bases for V and 1 base for J; bases not matched to a gene: 10. The CDR3, as DNA: TGTGCCAGCAGTCCCGGACAGGGTCTTAGGTCCTACGAGCAGTACTTC. This codes for CASSPGQGLRSYEQYF.

In regard to this clone: Other DNA sequences from this sample encode an identical CDR3 as well. The rearrangement uses TRBV5-1 and TRBJ2-5, with 8 nucleotides matching TRBD2. Germline V lookup: CDR1 SGHRS, CDR2 YFSETQ. The CDR3 has 14 amino acids. Germline trimming cut 0 bases from V and 5 bases from J; bases unmatched to any gene: 3. The DNA for the CDR3 is TGCGCCAGCAGCTTGGGGACTAGCCGTGAGACCCAGTACTTC. Amino acid sequence: CASSLGTSRETQYF.

This chain joins TRBV15 and TRBJ2-1; TRBD1 matches at 7 bases. V lost 3 bases, J lost 4 bases, and 0 bases stayed unmatched. Looked up from germline, CDR1 is LNHNV and CDR2 is YYDKDF (reference sequence). The CDR3 has 13 residues. As DNA, the CDR3 is TGTGCCACCAGCAGGACAGGGTACAATGAGCAGTTCTTC. Translated, it gives CATSRTGYNEQFF.

The chain carries TRBV28 and TRBJ2-7, with a tentative D call TRBD2 (6 bases). This CDR3 comprises 14 residues. Trimming took off 6 bases at V and 10 bases at J, with 22 bases between the two ends. The germline V gene has CDR1 MDHEN and CDR2 SYDVKM. The CDR3 sequence is CASSRSRDSLQQYF. For the CDR3, the DNA is TGTGCCAGCAGCCGATCCCGGGACTCCCTACAACAGTACTTC. The variable domain in full, with the rest retrieved from reference TRBV28 and TRBJ2-7, is DVKVTQSSRYLVKRTGEKVFLECVQDMDHENMFWYRQDPGLGLRLIYFSYDVKMKEKGDIPEGYSVSREKKERFSLILESASTNQTSMYLCASSRSRDSLQQYFGPGTRLTVT.

This clone was seen just once. The junction shows a germline mismatch at one end, possibly a read error. The rearrangement uses TRBV12-3 or TRBV12-4 and TRBJ1-4, with 7 bases fitting TRBD1. This CDR3 contains 13 residues. This CDR3 is CASTRDSNEKLLF. As DNA, the CDR3 is TGTGCCAGCACCCGGGACAGTAATGAAAAACTGCTTTTT.

The V call is TRBV10-1, the J call TRBJ2-2; possible D gene TRBD1, 6 bases. The CDR3 is 15 residues long. Germline CDR1 WNHNN, CDR2 SYGVQD (reference sequence). The V end was cut by 0 bases, the J end by 6 bases, with 11 bases between. CDR3 residues: CASSESTGKPGELFF. DNA of the CDR3: TGCGCCAGCAGTGAGTCTACAGGGAAACCCGGGGAGCTGTTTTTT.

The chain employs TRBV27 and TRBJ2-3; TRBD2 is a possible D gene (6 bases). This CDR3 is 15 amino acids long. Trimming removed 5 bases at V and 2 bases at J, with 14 bases between. Germline CDR1 is MNHEY and CDR2 is SMNVEV (reference sequence). CDR3 sequence reads: CASSPRGGPTDTQYF. For the CDR3, the DNA is TGTGCCAGCAGTCCCCGGGGAGGACCCACAGATACGCAGTATTTT.

The chain joins TRBV10-1 to TRBJ2-7; the D gene is possibly TRBD2 (6 bases). Germline V gives CDR1 WNHNN, CDR2 SYGVQD (reference sequence). The V end was cut by 3 bases, the J end by 0 bases, with 12 bases between. The CDR3 loop spans 15 amino acids. The CDR3 DNA reads TGCGCCAGCAGTGAAGGGCTAGCGAGCTCCTACGAGCAGTACTTC. This sequence encodes CASSEGLASSYEQYF.

In DNA, the CDR3 is TGTGCCAGCAGTTTAGTACTAGCGGGAGGGGGTGAGCAGTTCTTC. Amino acids: CASSLVLAGGGEQFF. V and J are TRBV28 and TRBJ2-1; 13 nucleotides agree with TRBD2. The germline V gene has CDR1 MDHEN and CDR2 SYDVKM. The CDR3 is 15 amino acids. V was pared by 2 bases and J by 9 bases, with 4 bases of the junction left unmatched.

This sequence joins TRBV12-3 or TRBV12-4 and TRBJ1-1; D is uncertain. This CDR3 has 11 amino acids. Trimming pared 8 bases from V and 4 bases from J, leaving 8 bases between. The CDR3 nucleotides read TGTGCCAGCGTGGGCGTCACTGAAGCTTTCTTT. Amino acid sequence: CASVGVTEAFF.

The chain carries TRBV7-9 and TRBJ2-3; TRBD2 matches 12 bases. V shed 3 bases, J shed 1 base, and the junction held 5 bases outside the gene matches. CDR1 is SEHNR, CDR2 FQNEAQ, per germline (reference sequence). This CDR3 has 17 amino acids. In DNA form, the CDR3 reads TGTGCCAGCAGCTTCTGGACTAGCGGGGATGGCACAGATACGCAGTATTTT. Translating gives CASSFWTSGDGTDTQYF.

This chain uses TRBV7-8 with TRBJ2-1, with 9 bases aligning to TRBD2. The trim removed 2 bases at V and 0 bases at J, leaving 11 bases unmatched. The germline V gene has CDR1 SGHVS and CDR2 FQNEAQ. This CDR3 comprises 19 residues. CDR3 residues: CASSLFEREALNSYNEQFF. DNA of the CDR3: TGTGCCAGCAGCTTATTTGAGCGGGAGGCCTTAAACTCCTACAATGAGCAGTTCTTC.

DNA of the CDR3: TGCAGCGTTGTAGGGGGCGAGTTTTTCTACGAGCAGTACTTC. This codes for CSVVGGEFFYEQYF. This rearrangement joins TRBV29-1 to TRBJ2-7; 7 bases align to TRBD1. The CDR3 covers 14 residues. J gave up 3 bases and V 4 bases, and 9 bases lay outside the gene matches. Germline-derived CDR1 and CDR2 are SQVTM and ANQGSEA.

The chain uses TRBV3-1 (or the pseudogene TRBV3-2) and TRBJ2-7, with a possible D match to TRBD1 (5 bases). The ends were cut back, 2 bases at V and 0 bases at J, with 11 bases in the middle. This CDR3 is built from 15 residues. CDR1 LGHDT and CDR2 YNNKEL come from the germline V gene (reference sequence). CDR3 region: CASSQRQGPSYEQYF. CDR3 coding DNA: TGTGCCAGCAGCCAAAGGCAGGGCCCCTCCTACGAGCAGTACTTC.

About this clone: A read error may account for a junction end that differs from germline. The chain carries TRBV30 and TRBJ1-4; TRBD1 matches 9 bases. In germline, CDR1 is GTSNPN, CDR2 SVGIG (reference sequence). CDR3 size: 12 residues. CDR3 nucleotides: TGTGCCGGGGACAGGGAAGGCGAAAAACTGCTTTTT. It is translated as CAGDREGEKLLF. The full variable domain, completed using reference TRBV30 and TRBJ1-4, is SQTIHQWPATLVQPVGSPLSLECTVEGTSNPNLYWYRQAAGRGLQLLFYSVGIGQISSEVPQNLSASRPQDRQFILSSKKLLLSDSGFYLCAGDREGEKLLFGSGTQLSVL.

The chain joins TRBV9 to TRBJ2-3; no reliable D call. This CDR3 comprises 14 residues. Trimming took off 2 bases at V and 1 base at J, with 8 bases between the two ends. In germline, CDR1 is SGDLS, CDR2 YYNGEE. The DNA for the CDR3 is TGTGCCAGCAGCGTCGATGGGCGCACAGATACGCAGTATTTT. Residues: CASSVDGRTDTQYF.

This clone was picked up one time. The genes are TRBV18 and TRBJ2-7; TRBD1 aligns across 8 bases. Germline values: CDR1 KGHSH, CDR2 LQKENI. The CDR3 extends over 16 amino acids. With 6 bases clipped from V and 0 bases from J, the junction kept 10 bases outside the gene matches. The CDR3 sequence: CASSYRQGIPSYEQYF. CDR3 nucleotide sequence: TGTGCCAGCTCTTACCGACAGGGGATTCCCTCCTACGAGCAGTACTTC.

This chain connects TRBV24-1 to TRBJ2-1, with 8 bases lining up with TRBD1. The CDR3 is made up of 16 amino acids. J lost 8 bases, V lost 5 bases, and 13 bases had no gene match. The V gene's germline CDR1 is KGHDR and CDR2 SFDVKD. The CDR3 DNA follows: TGTGCCACCAGTGTTCTGACAGGGGTAGGTATCGATGAGCAGTTCTTC. Amino acids: CATSVLTGVGIDEQFF.